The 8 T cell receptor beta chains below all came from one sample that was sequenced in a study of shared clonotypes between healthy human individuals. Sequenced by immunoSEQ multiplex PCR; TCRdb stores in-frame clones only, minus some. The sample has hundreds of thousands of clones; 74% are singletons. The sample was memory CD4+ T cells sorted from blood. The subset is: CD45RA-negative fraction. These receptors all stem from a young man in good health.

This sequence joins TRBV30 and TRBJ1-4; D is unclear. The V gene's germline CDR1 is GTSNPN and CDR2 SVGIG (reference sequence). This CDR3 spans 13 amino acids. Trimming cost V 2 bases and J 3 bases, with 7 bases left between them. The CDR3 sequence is CAWSTWANEKLFF. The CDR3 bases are TGTGCCTGGAGTACATGGGCTAATGAAAAACTGTTTTTT.

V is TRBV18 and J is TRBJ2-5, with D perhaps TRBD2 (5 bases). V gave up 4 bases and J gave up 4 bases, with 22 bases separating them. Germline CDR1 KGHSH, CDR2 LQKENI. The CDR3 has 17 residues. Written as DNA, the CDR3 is TGTGCCAGCTCACGCCCGAGATTGGGCCAAGAGGGAGAGACCCAGTACTTC. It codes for CASSRPRLGQEGETQYF.

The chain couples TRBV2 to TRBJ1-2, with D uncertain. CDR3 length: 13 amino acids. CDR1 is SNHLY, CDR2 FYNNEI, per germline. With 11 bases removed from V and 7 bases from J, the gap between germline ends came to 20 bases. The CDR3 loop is CASGVGYSFGYTF. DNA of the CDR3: TGTGCCTCTGGAGTGGGGTACTCCTTTGGCTACACCTTC.

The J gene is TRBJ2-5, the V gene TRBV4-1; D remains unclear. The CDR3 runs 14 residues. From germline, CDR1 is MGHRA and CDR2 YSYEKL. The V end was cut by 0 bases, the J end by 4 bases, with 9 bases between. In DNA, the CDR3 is TGCGCCAGCAGCCAAGAGACCTGGAGAGAGACCCAGTACTTC. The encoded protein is CASSQETWRETQYF.

In DNA, the CDR3 is TGCAGCGCGCGCAGGGACACAGATACGCAGTATTTT. Translation: CSARRDTDTQYF. This chain connects TRBV29-1 to TRBJ2-3; tentatively, D is TRBD1 (5 bases). The CDR3 is 12 amino acids. From germline, CDR1 is SQVTM and CDR2 ANQGSEA. Trimming took 7 bases from V and 2 from J, leaving 10 bases between them.

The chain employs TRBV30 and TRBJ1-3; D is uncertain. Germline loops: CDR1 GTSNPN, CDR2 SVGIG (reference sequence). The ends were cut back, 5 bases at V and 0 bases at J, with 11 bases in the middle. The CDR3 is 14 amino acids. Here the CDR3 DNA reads TGTGCCTGGGACCGGGGTACCTCTGGAAACACCATATATTTT. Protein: CAWDRGTSGNTIYF.

DNA of the CDR3: TGTGCCAGCTCACCATACGGGGGCGATGAGCAGTTCTTC. Protein: CASSPYGGDEQFF. V and J are TRBV18 and TRBJ2-1, with D perhaps TRBD1 or TRBD2 (6 bases each). The CDR3 is 13 amino acids. CDR1 and CDR2 (germline): KGHSH, LQKENI. The V end lost 2 bases, the J end lost 8 bases, and 10 bases lay between the germline ends.

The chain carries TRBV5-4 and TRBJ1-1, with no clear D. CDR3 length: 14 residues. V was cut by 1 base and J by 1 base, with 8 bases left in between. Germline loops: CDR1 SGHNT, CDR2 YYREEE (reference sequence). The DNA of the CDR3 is TGTGCCAGCAGCTTGTTCCGGGAGAACACTGAAGCTTTCTTT. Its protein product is CASSLFRENTEAFF. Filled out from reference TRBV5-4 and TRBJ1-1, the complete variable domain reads ETGVTQSPTHLIKTRGQQVTLRCSSQSGHNTVSWYQQALGQGPQFIFQYYREEENGRGNFPPRFSGLQFPNYSSELNVNALELDDSALYLCASSLFRENTEAFFGQGTRLTVV.